What follows is one TCR beta chain and its context. Its antigen is unidentified. Each of the donors was a healthy bone marrow donor. Germline CDR1 and CDR2: SGHTA and FQGNSA. V lost 4 bases to trimming and J lost 3 bases, with 5 bases between them. CDR3 length: 12 amino acids. This sample was included in a study of cytomegalovirus exposure and HLA in healthy donors. Study-wide results and limits: As a later analysis revealed, the rate of TCR association differed by HLA locus, with DRB1 most and HLA-C fewest. A prior analysis recorded that most TCR beta V segments were productive about 87% or about 30% of the time. Many donors carried some public TCRs, although rarity characterized most TCR sequences.

Primers for the PCR totalled 60 Vbeta and 13 Jbeta. The repertoire was sequenced with immunoSEQ multiplex PCR; TCRdb's copy has only in-frame clones and lacks some. The sample lists 120,000 to 150,000 clones, roughly 85% occurring once. The sequence was obtained from a male donor in good health and CMV-seronegative. The chain has TRBV7-2 and TRBJ2-3; no clear D. What was sequenced was PBMCs. This chain's CDR3 is CASSSGTDTQYF. For the CDR3, the DNA is TGTGCCAGCAGCTCGGGTACAGATACGCAGTATTTT. The variable domain in full, with the rest retrieved from reference TRBV7-2 and TRBJ2-3, is GAGVSQSPSNKVTEKGKDVELRCDPISGHTALYWYRQSLGQGLEFLIYFQGNSAPDKSGLPSDRFSAERTGGSVSTLTIQRTQQEDSAVYLCASSSGTDTQYFGPGTRLTVL.